The clone carrying this T cell receptor (beta chain) was seen ten or more times. Assembly of TCR beta libraries relied on iRepertoire HTBI primers together with Arm-PCR of CDR3 regions. TCRdb recomputed calls from the multiplex PCR reads with MiXCR, one row per CDR3 protein. The profile shows roughly 500,000 distinct CDR3 sequences, roughly 14% of them singletons. This record belongs to a study of regulatory T cells in long-lasting Graves disease. The time point is: newly diagnosed GD, antithyroid drugs for less than 3 months. The TCR library was prepared using RNA isolated from PBMCs. In addition, the sample was reused for a study of T cells in Graves' hyperthyroidism and ophthalmopathy. That report notes: Initially, a first-round RT-PCR of the TCR CDR3 employed the HTBI primer set.

Sequences were derived from peripheral blood mononuclear cells (PBMCs), sampled at new diagnosis, from a patient treated with antithyroid drugs. The clonotype originates from a man in his thirties or forties with Graves disease.

The CDR3: CASSQSEQGAFGYTF. Here the CDR3 DNA reads TGTGCCAGCAGCCAATCGGAACAGGGGGCTTTTGGCTACACCTTC. The chain uses TRBV3-1 and TRBJ1-2, with 9 nucleotides matching TRBD1. Germline CDR1 and CDR2: LGHDT and YNNKEL (reference sequence). This CDR3 comprises 15 residues. V trimming: 2 bases; J trimming: 7 bases; junction bases outside the gene matches: 8.